A selection of T cell receptor beta chains follows, all from one sample in a study of graft-versus-host responses after intestinal transplantation. TCRdb keeps only in-frame clones here, not all; method: immunoSEQ multiplex PCR. Found here are around 110,000 clones, 85% to 95% of them singletons; the top ten hold more than 0.95%. No cognate antigen is known for these TCRs. This sample comprised unstimulated CD8+ T cells sorted from spleen or lymph node cells, obtained before transplant. These receptors were collected from a human donor who was the organ donor for an intestinal transplant. CDR3s include the opening cysteine and the closing phenylalanine or tryptophan. Each record gives: V gene, D gene, J gene, clone size, CDR3 length, CDR3 protein, CDR3 DNA. D genes are given only for firm matches. Where a row states a size, it is once, few, many or the class of an expanded clone; other rows omit it.

V gene: TRBV4-1; D gene: NA; J gene: TRBJ2-1; clone size: NA; CDR3 length: 13; CDR3 protein: CASSGSSYNEQFF; CDR3 DNA: TGCGCCAGCAGCGGGAGCTCCTACAATGAGCAGTTCTTC
V gene: TRBV6-6; D gene: NA; J gene: TRBJ1-2; clone size: NA; CDR3 length: 12; CDR3 protein: CASRRQAYGYTF; CDR3 DNA: TGTGCCAGCAGACGACAGGCCTATGGCTACACCTTC
V gene: TRBV6-4; D gene: NA; J gene: TRBJ2-7; clone size: NA; CDR3 length: 14; CDR3 protein: CASSDLVAVNEQYF; CDR3 DNA: TGTGCCAGCAGTGACTTGGTGGCGGTGAACGAGCAGTACTTC
V gene: TRBV6-1; D gene: TRBD1; J gene: TRBJ1-2; clone size: few; CDR3 length: 16; CDR3 protein: CASSEVRQGARYGYTF; CDR3 DNA: TGTGCCAGCAGTGAAGTCCGACAGGGGGCGAGGTATGGCTACACCTTC
V gene: TRBV4-1; D gene: NA; J gene: TRBJ1-1; clone size: NA; CDR3 length: 15; CDR3 protein: CASSQLRGPNTEAFF; CDR3 DNA: TGCGCCAGCAGCCAACTTCGGGGCCCGAACACTGAAGCTTTCTTT
V gene: TRBV4-3; D gene: NA; J gene: TRBJ2-1; clone size: NA; CDR3 length: 15; CDR3 protein: CASSQDLGGPNEQFF; CDR3 DNA: TGCGCCAGCAGCCAAGACCTAGGCGGGCCTAATGAGCAGTTCTTC
V gene: TRBV4-1; D gene: NA; J gene: TRBJ1-2; clone size: NA; CDR3 length: 17; CDR3 protein: CASSTPAQNRKTYGYTF; CDR3 DNA: TGCGCCAGCAGCACTCCGGCCCAGAACCGAAAGACCTATGGCTACACCTTC
V gene: TRBV10-1; D gene: NA; J gene: TRBJ2-5; clone size: NA; CDR3 length: 14; CDR3 protein: CASSESRGFETQYF; CDR3 DNA: TGCGCCAGCAGTGAGTCTAGGGGGTTCGAGACCCAGTACTTC
V gene: TRBV19; D gene: TRBD2; J gene: TRBJ2-1; clone size: NA; CDR3 length: 15; CDR3 protein: CASRGGGGSYNEQFF; CDR3 DNA: TGTGCCAGTCGGGGGGGAGGCGGCTCCTACAATGAGCAGTTCTTC
V gene: TRBV7-9; D gene: NA; J gene: TRBJ2-7; clone size: NA; CDR3 length: 15; CDR3 protein: CASSLADLGPYEQYF; CDR3 DNA: TGTGCCAGCAGCTTAGCAGATTTGGGACCCTACGAGCAGTACTTC
V gene: TRBV28; D gene: NA; J gene: TRBJ2-7; clone size: NA; CDR3 length: 12; CDR3 protein: CASSPTPYEQYF; CDR3 DNA: TGTGCCAGCAGTCCGACACCCTACGAGCAGTACTTC
V gene: TRBV9; D gene: TRBD1; J gene: TRBJ2-1; clone size: NA; CDR3 length: 15; CDR3 protein: CASSAGQGLGNEQFF; CDR3 DNA: TGTGCCAGCAGCGCTGGACAGGGGTTGGGCAATGAGCAGTTCTTC
V gene: TRBV28; D gene: NA; J gene: TRBJ1-4; clone size: NA; CDR3 length: 13; CDR3 protein: CASKKVGNEKLFF; CDR3 DNA: TGTGCCAGCAAAAAGGTGGGAAATGAAAAACTGTTTTTT
V gene: TRBV5-1; D gene: TRBD2; J gene: TRBJ2-7; clone size: NA; CDR3 length: 15; CDR3 protein: CASSFGLAGNYEQYF; CDR3 DNA: TGCGCCAGCAGCTTTGGACTAGCGGGAAACTACGAGCAGTACTTC
V gene: TRBV4-1; D gene: NA; J gene: TRBJ1-2; clone size: NA; CDR3 length: 13; CDR3 protein: CASSQVLGDGYTF; CDR3 DNA: TGCGCCAGCAGCCAAGTCTTGGGGGATGGCTACACCTTC
V gene: TRBV4-1; D gene: NA; J gene: TRBJ1-2; clone size: once; CDR3 length: 16; CDR3 protein: CASSQGVGGRVSGYTF; CDR3 DNA: TGCGCCAGCAGCCAAGGAGTCGGGGGGCGCGTTTCAGGCTACACCTTC
V gene: TRBV5-6; D gene: NA; J gene: TRBJ1-2; clone size: NA; CDR3 length: 13; CDR3 protein: CASSLVGFYGYTF; CDR3 DNA: TGTGCCAGCAGCTTGGTAGGATTCTATGGCTACACCTTC
V gene: TRBV2; D gene: NA; J gene: TRBJ2-2; clone size: NA; CDR3 length: 12; CDR3 protein: CASETGTGELFF; CDR3 DNA: TGTGCCAGTGAGACCGGGACAGGGGAGCTGTTTTTT
V gene: TRBV19; D gene: NA; J gene: TRBJ2-1; clone size: NA; CDR3 length: 13; CDR3 protein: CASSLRSYNEQFF; CDR3 DNA: TGTGCCAGTAGTTTACGCAGCTACAATGAGCAGTTCTTC
V gene: TRBV4-3; D gene: TRBD1; J gene: TRBJ2-6; clone size: NA; CDR3 length: 21; CDR3 protein: CASSQKGIWGQRDSGANVLTF; CDR3 DNA: TGCGCCAGCAGCCAAAAAGGGATATGGGGACAGAGAGACTCTGGGGCCAACGTCCTGACTTTC
V gene: TRBV19; D gene: NA; J gene: TRBJ2-1; clone size: NA; CDR3 length: 13; CDR3 protein: CASSIFPGHEQFF; CDR3 DNA: TGTGCCAGTAGTATATTCCCGGGGCATGAGCAGTTCTTC
V gene: TRBV5-5; D gene: TRBD1; J gene: TRBJ2-7; clone size: NA; CDR3 length: 15; CDR3 protein: CASSLRGQVSYEQYF; CDR3 DNA: TGTGCCAGCAGCTTGAGGGGACAGGTCAGCTACGAGCAGTACTTC
V gene: TRBV13; D gene: TRBD1; J gene: TRBJ1-2; clone size: NA; CDR3 length: 15; CDR3 protein: CASSPGRTGSYGYTF; CDR3 DNA: TGTGCCAGCAGCCCCGGACGGACAGGGTCCTATGGCTACACCTTC
V gene: TRBV9; D gene: TRBD2; J gene: TRBJ2-7; clone size: NA; CDR3 length: 16; CDR3 protein: CASSANLAGVGYEQYF; CDR3 DNA: TGTGCCAGCAGCGCTAATCTAGCGGGAGTAGGGTACGAGCAGTACTTC
V gene: TRBV4-1; D gene: NA; J gene: TRBJ2-2; clone size: few; CDR3 length: 13; CDR3 protein: CASSQVSGGELFF; CDR3 DNA: TGCGCCAGCAGCCAAGTATCTGGCGGGGAGCTGTTTTTT
V gene: TRBV19; D gene: NA; J gene: TRBJ2-7; clone size: NA; CDR3 length: 13; CDR3 protein: CASSIGGSGEQYF; CDR3 DNA: TGTGCCAGTAGTATAGGGGGAAGCGGCGAGCAGTACTTC
V gene: TRBV11-2; D gene: TRBD2; J gene: TRBJ2-3; clone size: NA; CDR3 length: 16; CDR3 protein: CASSLDYSGNTDTQYF; CDR3 DNA: TGTGCCAGCAGCTTAGATTATAGCGGGAACACAGATACGCAGTATTTT
V gene: TRBV7-2; D gene: NA; J gene: TRBJ2-1; clone size: NA; CDR3 length: 12; CDR3 protein: CASSLMGNEQFF; CDR3 DNA: TGTGCCAGCAGCTTAATGGGTAATGAGCAGTTCTTC
V gene: TRBV27; D gene: NA; J gene: TRBJ2-7; clone size: NA; CDR3 length: 14; CDR3 protein: CASSLSVGAYEQYF; CDR3 DNA: TGTGCCAGCAGTTTATCGGTTGGGGCCTACGAGCAGTACTTC
V gene: TRBV10-2; D gene: TRBD2; J gene: TRBJ2-7; clone size: NA; CDR3 length: 15; CDR3 protein: CASSESRDYSYEQYF; CDR3 DNA: TGCGCCAGCAGTGAGTCACGGGACTACTCCTACGAGCAGTACTTC
V gene: TRBV11-2; D gene: TRBD1; J gene: TRBJ2-3; clone size: once; CDR3 length: 17; CDR3 protein: CASSSTGGLASPDTQYF; CDR3 DNA: TGTGCCAGCAGCTCTACAGGGGGTCTAGCGTCCCCAGATACGCAGTATTTT
V gene: TRBV2; D gene: TRBD1; J gene: TRBJ1-2; clone size: NA; CDR3 length: 16; CDR3 protein: CASTVGGDRANYGYTF; CDR3 DNA: TGTGCCAGCACGGTGGGGGGGGACAGGGCGAACTATGGCTACACCTTC
V gene: TRBV4-2; D gene: TRBD1; J gene: TRBJ1-2; clone size: NA; CDR3 length: 15; CDR3 protein: CASSQLQGGRRGYTF; CDR3 DNA: TGTGCCAGCAGCCAGCTACAGGGGGGCCGCCGTGGCTACACCTTC
V gene: TRBV7-9; D gene: NA; J gene: TRBJ1-2; clone size: NA; CDR3 length: 14; CDR3 protein: CASSFGDLSYGYTF; CDR3 DNA: TGTGCCAGCAGCTTTGGGGACCTGAGCTATGGCTACACCTTC
V gene: TRBV28; D gene: NA; J gene: TRBJ2-2; clone size: NA; CDR3 length: 13; CDR3 protein: CASSLTVTGELFF; CDR3 DNA: TGTGCCAGCAGTTTAACGGTCACCGGGGAGCTGTTTTTT
V gene: TRBV5-4; D gene: TRBD2; J gene: TRBJ2-3; clone size: NA; CDR3 length: 15; CDR3 protein: CASSPWGGSTDTQYF; CDR3 DNA: TGTGCCAGCAGCCCTTGGGGGGGGAGCACAGATACGCAGTATTTT
V gene: TRBV19; D gene: NA; J gene: TRBJ1-1; clone size: NA; CDR3 length: 15; CDR3 protein: CASSIYPGGNTEAFF; CDR3 DNA: TGTGCCAGTAGTATCTATCCCGGGGGGAACACTGAAGCTTTCTTT
V gene: TRBV4-2; D gene: NA; J gene: TRBJ2-3; clone size: NA; CDR3 length: 18; CDR3 protein: CASSQDPWETYHTDTQYF; CDR3 DNA: TGTGCCAGCAGCCAAGATCCGTGGGAGACATACCACACAGATACGCAGTATTTT
V gene: TRBV6-5; D gene: NA; J gene: TRBJ2-3; clone size: NA; CDR3 length: 15; CDR3 protein: CASSPRMLATDTQYF; CDR3 DNA: TGTGCCAGCAGCCCGAGGATGCTAGCCACAGATACGCAGTATTTT
V gene: TRBV30; D gene: TRBD1; J gene: TRBJ1-5; clone size: once; CDR3 length: 14; CDR3 protein: CAWSVGTGFQPQHF; CDR3 DNA: TGTGCCTGGAGTGTAGGGACAGGGTTTCAGCCCCAGCATTTT
V gene: TRBV4-1; D gene: TRBD2; J gene: TRBJ2-5; clone size: NA; CDR3 length: 15; CDR3 protein: CASSRGLAGEETQYF; CDR3 DNA: TGCGCCAGCAGCCGCGGACTAGCGGGAGAAGAGACCCAGTACTTC
V gene: TRBV19; D gene: TRBD2; J gene: TRBJ2-3; clone size: NA; CDR3 length: 15; CDR3 protein: CASSVLAGVTDTQYF; CDR3 DNA: TGTGCCAGTAGTGTCCTAGCGGGAGTCACAGATACGCAGTATTTT
V gene: TRBV6-6; D gene: NA; J gene: TRBJ2-2; clone size: NA; CDR3 length: 16; CDR3 protein: CASSSLGFLNTGELFF; CDR3 DNA: TGTGCCAGCAGTTCCCTGGGGTTCCTGAACACCGGGGAGCTGTTTTTT
V gene: TRBV11-2; D gene: NA; J gene: TRBJ2-2; clone size: once; CDR3 length: 14; CDR3 protein: CASVSPPNTGELFF; CDR3 DNA: TGTGCCAGCGTTTCCCCCCCGAACACCGGGGAGCTGTTTTTT
V gene: TRBV27; D gene: NA; J gene: TRBJ1-5; clone size: NA; CDR3 length: 14; CDR3 protein: CASSLGGYNQPQHF; CDR3 DNA: TGTGCCAGCAGTTTAGGGGGGTACAATCAGCCCCAGCATTTT
V gene: TRBV4-3; D gene: NA; J gene: TRBJ1-2; clone size: NA; CDR3 length: 15; CDR3 protein: CASSQGSPSTYGYTF; CDR3 DNA: TGCGCCAGCAGCCAAGGGTCTCCTTCAACTTATGGCTACACCTTC
V gene: TRBV19; D gene: NA; J gene: TRBJ1-4; clone size: NA; CDR3 length: 14; CDR3 protein: CASSMAGTGEKLFF; CDR3 DNA: TGTGCCAGTAGTATGGCAGGGACCGGCGAAAAACTGTTTTTT
V gene: TRBV4-1; D gene: NA; J gene: TRBJ2-7; clone size: NA; CDR3 length: 13; CDR3 protein: CASSQSVDREQYF; CDR3 DNA: TGCGCCAGCAGCCAGTCCGTGGACCGCGAGCAGTACTTC
V gene: TRBV4-3; D gene: NA; J gene: TRBJ2-2; clone size: NA; CDR3 length: 17; CDR3 protein: CASSHPNWAANTGELFF; CDR3 DNA: TGCGCCAGCAGCCACCCCAACTGGGCGGCGAACACCGGGGAGCTGTTTTTT
V gene: TRBV7-7; D gene: NA; J gene: TRBJ2-7; clone size: NA; CDR3 length: 13; CDR3 protein: CASSLYAGYEQYF; CDR3 DNA: TGTGCCAGCAGCTTATACGCGGGCTACGAGCAGTACTTC
V gene: TRBV13; D gene: TRBD1; J gene: TRBJ1-2; clone size: NA; CDR3 length: 13; CDR3 protein: CASSGDSEGGYTF; CDR3 DNA: TGTGCCAGCAGCGGGGACAGCGAGGGTGGCTACACCTTC
V gene: TRBV10-2; D gene: NA; J gene: TRBJ2-5; clone size: NA; CDR3 length: 12; CDR3 protein: CASSDSIQGQYF; CDR3 DNA: TGCGCCAGCAGTGACTCTATCCAGGGACAGTACTTC
V gene: TRBV13; D gene: NA; J gene: TRBJ2-1; clone size: NA; CDR3 length: 14; CDR3 protein: CASSGRFVYNEQFF; CDR3 DNA: TGTGCCAGCAGCGGGAGATTCGTATACAATGAGCAGTTCTTC
V gene: TRBV19; D gene: NA; J gene: TRBJ2-1; clone size: NA; CDR3 length: 11; CDR3 protein: CASSRLNEQFF; CDR3 DNA: TGTGCCAGTAGTCGACTAAATGAGCAGTTCTTC
V gene: TRBV9; D gene: NA; J gene: TRBJ2-7; clone size: NA; CDR3 length: 14; CDR3 protein: CASSVEATTYEQYF; CDR3 DNA: TGTGCCAGCAGCGTAGAGGCTACCACCTACGAGCAGTACTTC
V gene: TRBV18; D gene: TRBD2; J gene: TRBJ2-1; clone size: NA; CDR3 length: 16; CDR3 protein: CASSPFGLAGGIEQFF; CDR3 DNA: TGTGCCAGCTCACCGTTTGGACTAGCGGGAGGTATTGAGCAGTTCTTC
V gene: TRBV19; D gene: TRBD1; J gene: TRBJ2-7; clone size: NA; CDR3 length: 13; CDR3 protein: CASSIEAGGEQYF; CDR3 DNA: TGTGCCAGTAGTATAGAAGCAGGGGGCGAGCAGTACTTC
V gene: TRBV5-4; D gene: TRBD2; J gene: TRBJ2-7; clone size: NA; CDR3 length: 14; CDR3 protein: CASSFAGEVDEQYF; CDR3 DNA: TGTGCCAGCAGCTTTGCGGGAGAAGTAGATGAGCAGTACTTC
V gene: TRBV27; D gene: TRBD2; J gene: TRBJ2-7; clone size: NA; CDR3 length: 13; CDR3 protein: CASSFGRVYEQYF; CDR3 DNA: TGTGCCAGCAGTTTCGGGAGGGTCTACGAGCAGTACTTC